This T cell receptor (beta chain) was identified during a study of blood T cell repertoires in COVID-19 (dated by TCRdb to about 2020). Study-level background: Collaborator samples came from the United States, Italy and Spain and covered acute and convalescent phases of COVID-19. The repertoires were released in a freely available public database intended as a resource for research on the immune response to SARS-CoV-2. A de-identified subject ID, COVID-19 status, age in years and sex were almost always included in the sample metadata. Samples were obtained from the ongoing ImmuneRACE study (first 160 participants) and from 1,254 subjects provided by 6 global collaborators. Where available, HLA class I and class II types were taken from metadata supplied by the sample provider and were not determined by assay-based typing. The material from the prospective study consisted of cDNA or gDNA derived from T cells, B-cell-depleted T cells, or PBMCs. Deeply sampled blood TCRbeta repertoires from subjects exposed to, actively infected with, or recovered from COVID-19 were included in the dataset. The full study reports these points: The quantity of clinical and demographic metadata differed by source and by participant and was supplied without curation.

Collaborating institutions collected whole blood in K2EDTA tubes following their own protocols. For TCRbeta analysis, collaborators shipped samples in one of three forms: frozen whole blood, isolated PBMCs, or DNA extracted from either of those sample types. About this clone: What antigen it recognizes has not been identified. Base qualities are not provided; no much larger clone lies one nucleotide away.

Taken from cysteine to phenylalanine, the CDR3 has 13 residues. Of all the DNA, just the CDR3 is kept, 39 bases in frame from base 1. Cut back by 2 bases and 3 bases, the V and J ends lie 7 bases apart. TCRbeta CDR3 regions were amplified from genomic DNA using the immunoSEQ Assay, a bias-controlled multiplex PCR. The original methods were these. The number of nucleated cells in each sample was estimated from the amplification of reference gene primers within the assay. To quantify the absolute abundance of each unique TCRbeta CDR3 rearrangement, sequence reads were collapsed and filtered. Productive Simpson clonality was computed per sample as the square root of Simpson's diversity index over productive rearrangements. Imported from immuneACCESS, the table was reduced by TCRdb to in-frame sequences with V and J called. These copies leave out some clones; in studies compared against another copy, an unresolved V gene accounts for under half, and the cause of the remainder is not known. V, J and clone size are taken as reported in that table, and D and trimming were inferred from the DNA itself. The sample table holds 310,000 or so clones, of which roughly 88% were seen once. More than 3% of the sample is taken by the ten largest.

The sample consisted of peripheral blood. Recombination linked TRBV12-3 or TRBV12-4 to TRBJ2-5, with the D gene uncertain. This TCR was recovered from a woman between 50 and 59 years old with active or convalescent COVID-19. CDR3 sequence: CASSLHQKETQYF. The nucleotide sequence reads TGTGCCAGCAGTTTACACCAGAAAGAGACCCAGTACTTC.